A single sample gave rise to the 15 T cell receptor beta chains below, sequenced in a study of beta chain features in type 1 diabetes. Expressed TCRB transcripts got sequenced, as all isolated RNA was reverse transcribed. The repertoire was sequenced with immunoSEQ multiplex PCR; TCRdb's copy has only in-frame clones and lacks some. Among around 330,000 clones listed, approximately 10% were seen once. Sequencing input: naive CD4+ T cells from blood. The source is a woman aged 25 to 39 in good health.

This clone was seen only a few times. The gene calls are TRBV7-9 and TRBJ2-2, with 8 bases fitting TRBD2. The junction had 15 bases not matched to a gene; V was cut back by 5 bases and J by 10 bases. Per the germline V gene, CDR1 is SEHNR and CDR2 is FQNEAQ (reference sequence). The CDR3 has 16 residues. This CDR3 reads CASSQTSERYAAELFF. DNA of the CDR3: TGTGCCAGCAGCCAGACTAGCGAGCGGTATGCTGCGGAGCTGTTTTTT.

This chain uses TRBV11-2 with TRBJ2-1; 13 bases map to TRBD2. Germline lookup yields CDR1 SGHAT and CDR2 FQNNGV. The ends lost 5 bases at V and 6 bases at J; junction bases unmatched: 4. This CDR3 contains 15 residues. The CDR3 sequence: CASSPRTSGSNEQFF. CDR3 nucleotides: TGTGCCAGCAGCCCCAGGACTAGCGGGAGCAATGAGCAGTTCTTC.

This clone was seen a handful of times. The CDR3 reads CASSSPAGVPQPQHF. The DNA for the CDR3 is TGTGCCAGCAGTTCCCCCGCAGGTGTACCTCAGCCCCAGCATTTT. The rearrangement uses TRBV28 and TRBJ1-5, with D unclear. Germline V gives CDR1 MDHEN, CDR2 SYDVKM. V was pared by 4 bases and J by 6 bases, with 16 bases between. The CDR3 loop spans 15 amino acids.

This rearrangement joins TRBV9 to TRBJ2-7; a possible D gene is TRBD1 (6 bases). This CDR3 comprises 13 residues. The V end lost 0 bases, the J end lost 4 bases, and 8 bases lay between the germline ends. Germline CDR1 reads SGDLS; CDR2 reads YYNGEE. The CDR3 DNA reads as TGTGCCAGCAGCGTAGTAGGGGGTTACGAGCAGTACTTC. Protein product: CASSVVGGYEQYF.

The rearrangement links TRBV2 to TRBJ1-2, with TRBD1 identical over 7 bases. Per the germline V gene, CDR1 is SNHLY and CDR2 is FYNNEI. The ends lost 7 bases at V and 4 bases at J; junction bases unmatched: 6. CDR3 size: 13 residues. The CDR3 protein is CASNLGTAYGYTF. The CDR3, as DNA: TGTGCCAGCAACCTGGGGACAGCCTATGGCTACACCTTC.

This clone has just a few counts. The CDR3 protein is CASSGAGGPTGELFF. The CDR3 nucleotides are TGTGCCAGCAGTGGGGCGGGAGGCCCCACCGGGGAGCTGTTTTTT. The V and J genes are TRBV2 and TRBJ2-2, with 8 bases lining up with TRBD2. The CDR3 extends over 15 amino acids. The germline V gene has CDR1 SNHLY and CDR2 FYNNEI. V trimming: 4 bases; J trimming: 4 bases; junction bases outside the gene matches: 5.

This clone occurred a few times. This sequence joins TRBV28 and TRBJ1-2; possibly TRBD1 for D (5 bases). The CDR3 is 14 amino acids. V lost 5 bases and J lost 6, with 16 bases in between. CDR1 and CDR2 (germline): MDHEN, SYDVKM. As DNA, the CDR3 is TGTGCCAGCAGTAACGGGGGGTTCATAGATGGCTACACCTTC. Translated: CASSNGGFIDGYTF.

This chain links TRBV9 with TRBJ2-3, with 13 bases lining up with TRBD2. CDR3 length: 16 amino acids. The V gene's germline CDR1 is SGDLS and CDR2 YYNGEE. The V segment lost 3 bases and the J segment 4 bases; nucleotides outside the gene matches: 5. In DNA, the CDR3 is TGTGCCAGCAGCGGGACTAGCGGGAGAGGGGCAGATACGCAGTATTTT. It specifies CASSGTSGRGADTQYF.

This clone showed up just a few times. The chain uses TRBV19 and TRBJ2-1, with 11 bases fitting TRBD2. This CDR3 has 16 amino acids. Trimming at V came to 8 bases and at J to 0 bases, leaving 6 bases not matched to a gene. The germline CDR1 and CDR2 sequences are LNHDA and SQIVND (reference sequence). This chain's CDR3 is CASVAGGPRSYNEQFF. CDR3 sequence (DNA): TGTGCCAGTGTAGCGGGAGGGCCCCGCTCCTACAATGAGCAGTTCTTC.

DNA of the CDR3: TGTGCCAGCAGATCCGGGTCAGGGGGGAACACTGAAGCTTTCTTT. It encodes CASRSGSGGNTEAFF. The chain combines TRBV27 with TRBJ1-1, with TRBD1 matching over 7 bases. The CDR3 has 15 residues. Germline values: CDR1 MNHEY, CDR2 SMNVEV (reference sequence). V lost 6 bases, J lost 1 base, and 8 bases stayed unmatched.

The chain links TRBV18 to TRBJ2-3, with D possibly matching TRBD2 (6 bases). Germline V CDR1 and CDR2: KGHSH, LQKENI. The CDR3 runs 15 residues. V was clipped by 2 bases and J by 4 bases, with 13 bases between them. The CDR3 DNA is TGTGCCAGCTCACCATTCCTTAGCGGATCAGATACGCAGTATTTT. Its translation: CASSPFLSGSDTQYF.

The table lists this clone with a few counts. The CDR3 nucleotides are TGTGCCAGCAGCTTAGCTAGCGGGTTGCCCTACGAGCAGTACTTC. Its translation: CASSLASGLPYEQYF. V gene TRBV13 combines with J gene TRBJ2-7, with 8 bases lining up with TRBD2. Germline V gene sequence: CDR1 PRHDT, CDR2 FYEKMQ (reference sequence). V dropped 1 base and J dropped 2; count of bases not matched to a gene: 4. This CDR3 has 15 amino acids.

This rearrangement joins TRBV7-9 to TRBJ2-7; TRBD2 aligns across 9 bases. Germline values: CDR1 SEHNR, CDR2 FQNEAQ (reference sequence). Losses at the gene ends were 5 bases for V and 0 bases for J; bases not matched to a gene: 8. This CDR3 spans 16 amino acids. The CDR3 coding sequence is TGTGCCAGCAGCCCAACCGTAGCGGGAGCCTCCTACGAGCAGTACTTC. This sequence encodes CASSPTVAGASYEQYF.

This clone was picked up a small number of times. The chain employs TRBV7-2 and TRBJ2-1, with 7 bases identical to TRBD2. Looked up from germline, CDR1 is SGHTA and CDR2 is FQGNSA. With V trimmed by 5 bases and J by 1 base, 5 bases remained unmatched. The CDR3 is made up of 15 amino acids. CDR3 protein: CASSIPSGSYNEQFF. CDR3 bases: TGTGCCAGCAGCATACCTAGCGGATCCTACAATGAGCAGTTCTTC.

CDR3 residues: CASSAPNSYEQYF. The CDR3 nucleotides are TGTGCCAGCAGTGCTCCTAACTCCTACGAGCAGTACTTC. The V and J genes are TRBV25-1 and TRBJ2-7; D gene ambiguous. The CDR3 runs 13 residues. CDR1 and CDR2 from the germline V gene are MGHDK and SYGVNS. V shed 4 bases and J shed 0 bases, with 7 bases lying between them.